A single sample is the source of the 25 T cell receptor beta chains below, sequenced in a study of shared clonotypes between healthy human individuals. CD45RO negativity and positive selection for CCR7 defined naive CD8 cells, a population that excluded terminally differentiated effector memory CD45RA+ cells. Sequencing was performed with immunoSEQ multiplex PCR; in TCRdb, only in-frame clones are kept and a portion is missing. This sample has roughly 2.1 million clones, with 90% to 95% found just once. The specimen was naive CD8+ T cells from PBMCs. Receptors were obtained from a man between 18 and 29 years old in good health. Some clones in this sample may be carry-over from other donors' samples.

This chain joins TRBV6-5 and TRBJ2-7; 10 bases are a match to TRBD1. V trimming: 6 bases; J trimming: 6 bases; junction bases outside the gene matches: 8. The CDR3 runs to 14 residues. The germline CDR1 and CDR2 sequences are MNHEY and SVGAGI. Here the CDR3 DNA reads TGTGCCAGCAGATACGGGACAGGGGTCGTCGAGCAGTACTTC. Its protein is CASRYGTGVVEQYF.

The CDR3 sequence is CSVVGTGVGTEAFF. The CDR3 DNA reads TGCAGCGTTGTCGGGACAGGGGTGGGCACTGAAGCTTTCTTT. V gene TRBV29-1 combines with J gene TRBJ1-1; 10 bases map to TRBD1. The CDR3 loop spans 14 amino acids. V shed 4 bases, J shed 4 bases, and the junction held 6 bases outside the gene matches. The germline V gene encodes CDR1 SQVTM and CDR2 ANQGSEA.

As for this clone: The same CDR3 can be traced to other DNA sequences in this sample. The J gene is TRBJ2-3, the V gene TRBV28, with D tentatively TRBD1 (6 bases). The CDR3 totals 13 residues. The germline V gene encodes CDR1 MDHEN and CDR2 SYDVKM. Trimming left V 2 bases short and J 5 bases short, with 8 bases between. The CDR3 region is CASSLRGGDTQYF. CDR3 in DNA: TGTGCCAGCAGTTTACGAGGGGGAGATACGCAGTATTTT.

The CDR3 DNA reads as TGTGCCTGGAGTGTACCCCCGAGACGCTTAGGTTCGGAAAACATTCAGTACTTC. Protein sequence: CAWSVPPRRLGSENIQYF. The chain couples TRBV30 to TRBJ2-4; D is uncertain. The V end was cut by 0 bases, the J end by 5 bases, with 23 bases between. CDR3 length equals 18 residues. Per germline, CDR1 GTSNPN and CDR2 SVGIG (reference sequence). The entire variable domain, with the rest obtained from reference TRBV30 and TRBJ2-4, is as follows: SQTIHQWPATLVQPVGSPLSLECTVEGTSNPNLYWYRQAAGRGLQLLFYSVGIGQISSEVPQNLSASRPQDRQFILSSKKLLLSDSGFYLCAWSVPPRRLGSENIQYFGAGTRLSVL.

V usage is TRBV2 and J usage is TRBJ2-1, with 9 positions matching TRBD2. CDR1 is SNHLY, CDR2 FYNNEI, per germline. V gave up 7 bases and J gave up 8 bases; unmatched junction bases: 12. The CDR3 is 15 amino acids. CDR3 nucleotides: TGTGCCAGCATCCGAAGTAGCGGGGGAGGGGATGAGCAGTTCTTC. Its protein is CASIRSSGGGDEQFF.

The chain's CDR3 is CASSEASMETQYF. The CDR3 DNA is TGTGCCAGCAGTGAGGCTAGCATGGAGACCCAGTACTTC. This rearrangement joins TRBV6-1 to TRBJ2-5, with a tentative D call TRBD2 (5 bases). Between the trimmed V and J ends, which lost 3 bases and 5 bases, there was a span of 10 bases. CDR1 MNHNS and CDR2 SASEGT come from the germline V gene. CDR3 length: 13 amino acids.

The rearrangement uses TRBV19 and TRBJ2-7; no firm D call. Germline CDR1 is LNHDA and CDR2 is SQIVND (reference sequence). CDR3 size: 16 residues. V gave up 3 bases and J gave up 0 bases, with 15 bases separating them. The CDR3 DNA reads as TGTGCCAGTAGTATTGCGAGTGGTCTGACCTCCTACGAGCAGTACTTC. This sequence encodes CASSIASGLTSYEQYF.

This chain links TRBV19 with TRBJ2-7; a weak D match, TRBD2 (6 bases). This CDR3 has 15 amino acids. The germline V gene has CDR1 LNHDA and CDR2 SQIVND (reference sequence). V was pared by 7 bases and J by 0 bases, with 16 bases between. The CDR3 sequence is CASNGGYPNSYEQYF. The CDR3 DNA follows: TGTGCCAGTAACGGAGGGTACCCGAACTCCTACGAGCAGTACTTC.

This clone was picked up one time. The CDR3 reads CASSWAGTGTDTQYF. CDR3 coding DNA: TGCGCCAGCAGCTGGGCCGGGACAGGCACAGATACGCAGTATTTT. The chain has TRBV5-1 and TRBJ2-3, with 7 bases fitting TRBD1. The CDR3 is 15 amino acids. Germline trimming cut 3 bases from V and 1 base from J; bases unmatched to any gene: 5. Germline values: CDR1 SGHRS, CDR2 YFSETQ. Full variable domain (rest looked up from reference TRBV5-1 and TRBJ2-3): KAGVTQTPRYLIKTRGQQVTLSCSPISGHRSVSWYQQTPGQGLQFLFEYFSETQRNKGNFPGRFSGRQFSNSRSEMNVSTLELGDSALYLCASSWAGTGTDTQYFGPGTRLTVL.

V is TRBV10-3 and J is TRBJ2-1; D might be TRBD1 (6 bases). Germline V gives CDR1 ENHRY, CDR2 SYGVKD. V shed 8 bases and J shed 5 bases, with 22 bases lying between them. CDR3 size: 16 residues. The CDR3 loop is CAIAFTAGEGNNEQFF. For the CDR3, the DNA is TGTGCCATCGCTTTCACCGCAGGGGAAGGGAACAATGAGCAGTTCTTC.

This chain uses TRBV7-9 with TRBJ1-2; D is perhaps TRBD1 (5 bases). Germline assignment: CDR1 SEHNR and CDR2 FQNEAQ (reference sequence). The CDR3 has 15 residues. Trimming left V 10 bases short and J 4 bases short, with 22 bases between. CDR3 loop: CATILGAGGIYGYTF. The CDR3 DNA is TGTGCCACCATACTAGGGGCCGGGGGAATCTATGGCTACACCTTC. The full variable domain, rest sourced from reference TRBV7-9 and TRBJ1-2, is DTGVSQNPRHKITKRGQNVTFRCDPISEHNRLYWYRQTLGQGPEFLTYFQNEAQLEKSRLLSDRFSAERPKGSFSTLEIQRTEQGDSAMYLCATILGAGGIYGYTFGSGTRLTVV.

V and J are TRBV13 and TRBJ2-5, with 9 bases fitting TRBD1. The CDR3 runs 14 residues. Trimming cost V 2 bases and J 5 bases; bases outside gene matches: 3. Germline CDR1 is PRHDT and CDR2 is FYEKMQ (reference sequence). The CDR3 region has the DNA TGTGCCAGCAGCTTACGGACAGGGGTTGAGACCCAGTACTTC. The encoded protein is CASSLRTGVETQYF.

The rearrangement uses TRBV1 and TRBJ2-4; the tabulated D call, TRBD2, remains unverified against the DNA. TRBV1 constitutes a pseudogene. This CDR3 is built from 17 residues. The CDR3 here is CTSSQAARLVAKNIQYF. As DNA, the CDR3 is TGCACCAGCAGCCAAGCCGCCCGACTAGTAGCCAAAAACATTCAGTACTTC.

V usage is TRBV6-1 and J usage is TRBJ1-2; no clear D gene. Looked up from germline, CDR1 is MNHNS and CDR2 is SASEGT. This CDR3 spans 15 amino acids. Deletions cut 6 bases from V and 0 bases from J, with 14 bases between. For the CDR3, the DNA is TGTGCCAGCAGGATCGAGGGCTTTTCTAACTATGGCTACACCTTC. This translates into CASRIEGFSNYGYTF.

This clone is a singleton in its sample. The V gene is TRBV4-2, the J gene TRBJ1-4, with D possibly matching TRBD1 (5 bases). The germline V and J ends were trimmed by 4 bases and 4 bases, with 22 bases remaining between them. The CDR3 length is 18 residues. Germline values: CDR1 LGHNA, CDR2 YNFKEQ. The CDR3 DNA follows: TGTGCCAGCAGCCCCAAGATAGGCCAGGGTGAGGGTAATGAAAAACTGTTTTTT. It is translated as CASSPKIGQGEGNEKLFF.

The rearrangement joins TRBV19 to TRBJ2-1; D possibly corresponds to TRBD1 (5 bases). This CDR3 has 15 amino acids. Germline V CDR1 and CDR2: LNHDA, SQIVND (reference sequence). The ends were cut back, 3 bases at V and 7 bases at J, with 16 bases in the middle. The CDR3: CASSIVSGLPNEQFF. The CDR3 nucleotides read TGTGCCAGTAGTATTGTCTCAGGGTTACCGAATGAGCAGTTCTTC.

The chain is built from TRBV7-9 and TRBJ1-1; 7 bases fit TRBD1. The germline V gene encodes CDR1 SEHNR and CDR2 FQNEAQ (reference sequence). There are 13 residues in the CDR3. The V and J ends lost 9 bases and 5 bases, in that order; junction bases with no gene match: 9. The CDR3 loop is CASLQGPGTEAFF. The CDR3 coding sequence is TGTGCCAGTTTACAGGGGCCGGGAACTGAAGCTTTCTTT.

Here the CDR3 DNA reads TGTGCCAGCAGTTTGGCAGGGTACGCAAGCTATGGCTACACCTTC. Its protein product is CASSLAGYASYGYTF. The rearrangement joins TRBV27 to TRBJ1-2; D is possibly TRBD1 (5 bases). Trimming removed 3 bases at V and 4 bases at J, with 15 bases between. Germline CDR1 is MNHEY and CDR2 is SMNVEV (reference sequence). This CDR3 is 15 amino acids long.

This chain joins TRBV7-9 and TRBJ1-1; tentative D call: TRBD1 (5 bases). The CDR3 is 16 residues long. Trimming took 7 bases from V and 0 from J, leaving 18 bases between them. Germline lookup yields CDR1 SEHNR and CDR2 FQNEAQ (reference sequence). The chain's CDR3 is CASTFLLGVMNTEAFF. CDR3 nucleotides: TGTGCCAGCACCTTCCTTCTAGGGGTCATGAACACTGAAGCTTTCTTT.

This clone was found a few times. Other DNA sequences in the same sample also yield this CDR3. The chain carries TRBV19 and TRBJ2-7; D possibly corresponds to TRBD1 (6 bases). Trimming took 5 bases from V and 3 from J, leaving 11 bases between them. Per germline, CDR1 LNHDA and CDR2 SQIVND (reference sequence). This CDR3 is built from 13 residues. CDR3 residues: CASSPGTIYEQYF. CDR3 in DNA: TGTGCCAGTAGTCCCGGGACAATCTACGAGCAGTACTTC.

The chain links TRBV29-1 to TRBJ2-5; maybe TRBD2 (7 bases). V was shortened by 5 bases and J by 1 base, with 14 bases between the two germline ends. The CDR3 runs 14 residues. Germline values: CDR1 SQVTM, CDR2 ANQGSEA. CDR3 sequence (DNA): TGCAGCGTTAGGGGGGGTGGTACCCAAGAGACCCAGTACTTC. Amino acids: CSVRGGGTQETQYF.

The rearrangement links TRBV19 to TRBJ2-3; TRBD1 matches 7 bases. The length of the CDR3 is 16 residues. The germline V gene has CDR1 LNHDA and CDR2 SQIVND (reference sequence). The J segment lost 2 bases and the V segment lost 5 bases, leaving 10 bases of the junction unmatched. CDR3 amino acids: CASSLGTALFTDTQYF. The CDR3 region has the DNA TGTGCCAGTAGTCTAGGGACAGCCCTCTTCACAGATACGCAGTATTTT.

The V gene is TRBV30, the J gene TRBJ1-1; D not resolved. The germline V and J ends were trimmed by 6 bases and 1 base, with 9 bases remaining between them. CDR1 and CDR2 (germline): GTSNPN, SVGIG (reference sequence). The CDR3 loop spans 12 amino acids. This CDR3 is CACREENTEAFF. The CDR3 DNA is TGTGCCTGCCGTGAGGAGAACACTGAAGCTTTCTTT.

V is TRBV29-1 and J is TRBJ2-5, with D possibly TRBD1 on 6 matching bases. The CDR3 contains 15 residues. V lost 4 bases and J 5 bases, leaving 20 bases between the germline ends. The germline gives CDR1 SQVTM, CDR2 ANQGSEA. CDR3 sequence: CSVGTRGGQSETQYF. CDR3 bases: TGCAGCGTTGGGACCCGTGGGGGCCAAAGTGAGACCCAGTACTTC.

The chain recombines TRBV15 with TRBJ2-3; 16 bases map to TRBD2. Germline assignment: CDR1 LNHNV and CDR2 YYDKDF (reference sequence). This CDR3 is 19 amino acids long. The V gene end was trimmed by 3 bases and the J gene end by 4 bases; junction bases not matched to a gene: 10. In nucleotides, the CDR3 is TGTGCCACCAGCAGCCCATGGGGACTAGCGGGAGGGGGGGCAGATACGCAGTATTTT. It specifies CATSSPWGLAGGGADTQYF.